Included here is one T cell receptor beta chain sequence, with context. Its antigen remains unknown. Single viable CD3+CD4+CD8-CD45RO+ cells were sorted as the memory CD4+ T cells. After thawing, CD4+ T cells were positively selected. This sample was taken from a study of memory CD4+ T cells and cytomegalovirus serostatus. The study, taken as a whole, reports: Of approximately 150 reported CMV TCRbeta sequences, roughly 67 were found in memory CD4+ repertoires.

This CDR3 region has 15 residues. CDR1 and CDR2 from the germline V gene are WNHNN and SYGVQD (reference sequence). Trimming took off 3 bases at V and 0 bases at J, with 9 bases between the two ends. The repertoire was sequenced with immunoSEQ multiplex PCR; TCRdb's copy has only in-frame clones and lacks some. The profile shows just under 95,000 clones, 80% of them singletons. V usage is TRBV10-1 and J usage is TRBJ2-1; D not resolved. Source material: memory CD4+ T cells from blood. The clonotype originates from an adult in good health and CMV-seropositive. This chain's CDR3 is CASSDTASSYNEQFF. CDR3 bases: TGCGCCAGCAGTGATACAGCGAGCTCCTACAATGAGCAGTTCTTC.